A selection of T cell receptor beta chains follows, all from one sample in a study of blood T cell repertoires in COVID-19. Generated by immunoSEQ multiplex PCR, the TCRdb table keeps only in-frame clones and is missing some. The table includes 210,000 or so clones, about 88% detected once. The specimen sequenced was peripheral blood. The source is a woman between 35 and 50 years old who had recovered from COVID-19. Both conserved end residues are part of each CDR3. The order of the fields is J gene, V gene, D gene, clone size, CDR3 DNA, CDR3 protein. The D gene is left open where the match is weak. Expanded clones are given a class, and other clones once, few, many or no size at all.

j_call: TRBJ2-3; v_call: TRBV11-3; d_call: TRBD2; clone_size: .; cdr3_nt: TGTGCCAGCAGCTTAGATTCCTCCGGGGGGACAGATACGCAGTATTTT; cdr3_aa: CASSLDSSGGTDTQYF
j_call: TRBJ1-3; v_call: TRBV19; d_call: .; clone_size: once; cdr3_nt: TGTGCCAGTAGTATTGGAGGGGAGCCGACCAAGTGGAACACCATATATTTT; cdr3_aa: CASSIGGEPTKWNTIYF
j_call: TRBJ2-3; v_call: TRBV7-9; d_call: .; clone_size: .; cdr3_nt: TGTGCCAGCAGCCCTTCCCGGGGAGTGGGCACAGATACGCAGTATTTT; cdr3_aa: CASSPSRGVGTDTQYF
j_call: TRBJ2-2; v_call: TRBV30; d_call: TRBD1; clone_size: many; cdr3_nt: TGTGCCTGGAGGCAGGGGGCGAATATTGACACCGGGGAGCTGTTTTTT; cdr3_aa: CAWRQGANIDTGELFF
j_call: TRBJ1-1; v_call: TRBV18; d_call: TRBD1; clone_size: .; cdr3_nt: TGTGCCAGCTCACCAGCAGGGGGCGAGGCGAACACTGAAGCTTTCTTT; cdr3_aa: CASSPAGGEANTEAFF
j_call: TRBJ1-1; v_call: TRBV5-1; d_call: .; clone_size: .; cdr3_nt: TGCGCCAGCAGCTCCCAGGGGTGGAACACTGAAGCTTTCTTT; cdr3_aa: CASSSQGWNTEAFF
j_call: TRBJ2-2; v_call: TRBV7-9; d_call: .; clone_size: .; cdr3_nt: TGTGCCAGCTTGGGGAGCGGGGAGCTGTTTTTT; cdr3_aa: CASLGSGELFF
j_call: TRBJ1-4; v_call: TRBV5-1; d_call: TRBD1; clone_size: .; cdr3_nt: TGCGCCAGCAGACAGGACAGGGGGGGATCTAATGAAAAACTGTTTTTT; cdr3_aa: CASRQDRGGSNEKLFF
j_call: TRBJ1-1; v_call: TRBV29-1; d_call: .; clone_size: .; cdr3_nt: TGCAGCGTCCCGAACCCTTCACAGGGACCTGAAGCTTTCTTT; cdr3_aa: CSVPNPSQGPEAFF
j_call: TRBJ2-1; v_call: TRBV7-3; d_call: .; clone_size: .; cdr3_nt: TGTGCCAGCAGCAGGGGCGGAAGCTCCTACAATGAGCAGTTCTTC; cdr3_aa: CASSRGGSSYNEQFF
j_call: TRBJ2-1; v_call: TRBV30; d_call: TRBD2; clone_size: few; cdr3_nt: TGTGCCTGCCAACTAGCGGGGAAGTACAATGAGCAGTTCTTC; cdr3_aa: CACQLAGKYNEQFF
j_call: TRBJ2-7; v_call: TRBV7-9; d_call: TRBD2; clone_size: .; cdr3_nt: TGTGCCAGCAGCCTGACTAGCGGGGTTTACTACGAGCAGTACTTC; cdr3_aa: CASSLTSGVYYEQYF
j_call: TRBJ2-1; v_call: TRBV5-1; d_call: TRBD2; clone_size: once; cdr3_nt: TGCGCCAGCAGCTATCTAACTAGCGGGAGGCCAGGTGAGCAGTTCTTC; cdr3_aa: CASSYLTSGRPGEQFF
j_call: TRBJ1-3; v_call: TRBV4-2; d_call: TRBD1; clone_size: .; cdr3_nt: TGTGCCAGCAGCCAAGCAGGGGGGTCCTCTGGAAACACCATATATTTT; cdr3_aa: CASSQAGGSSGNTIYF
j_call: TRBJ1-1; v_call: TRBV10-2; d_call: .; clone_size: .; cdr3_nt: TGCGCCAGCAGTGAAGGAGTGAACACTGAAGCTTTCTTT; cdr3_aa: CASSEGVNTEAFF
j_call: TRBJ2-1; v_call: TRBV5-4; d_call: TRBD2; clone_size: .; cdr3_nt: TGTGCCAGCACCTGGGGCGGGAGTGGGGCCTACAATGAGCAGTTCTTC; cdr3_aa: CASTWGGSGAYNEQFF
j_call: TRBJ2-2; v_call: TRBV24-1; d_call: .; clone_size: once; cdr3_nt: TGTGCCACCAGTGAAGCGACAGAACACACCGGGGAGCTGTTTTTT; cdr3_aa: CATSEATEHTGELFF
j_call: TRBJ2-4; v_call: TRBV4-3; d_call: .; clone_size: once; cdr3_nt: TGCGCCAGCAGCCAAGCCCCAGCAGGCACCCGGGCCAAAAACATTCAGTACTTC; cdr3_aa: CASSQAPAGTRAKNIQYF
j_call: TRBJ2-7; v_call: TRBV5-1; d_call: .; clone_size: .; cdr3_nt: TGCGCCAGCAGCTTTGAGGGTTTAAGCTCCTACGAGCAGTACTTC; cdr3_aa: CASSFEGLSSYEQYF
j_call: TRBJ1-5; v_call: TRBV30; d_call: .; clone_size: .; cdr3_nt: TGTGCCTGGAGTCAGGGGCTATCTAGCAATCAGCCCCAGCATTTT; cdr3_aa: CAWSQGLSSNQPQHF
j_call: TRBJ1-4; v_call: TRBV7-9; d_call: TRBD1; clone_size: .; cdr3_nt: TGTGCCAGCAGCGATGACAGGGACCGGCTTATTAATGAAAAACTGTTTTTT; cdr3_aa: CASSDDRDRLINEKLFF
j_call: TRBJ1-4; v_call: TRBV3-1/TRBV3-2; d_call: TRBD1; clone_size: .; cdr3_nt: TGTGCCAGCAGCCAACAGACAGGGAGTAATGAAAAACTGTTTTTT; cdr3_aa: CASSQQTGSNEKLFF
j_call: TRBJ2-7; v_call: TRBV7-8; d_call: TRBD2; clone_size: .; cdr3_nt: TGTGCCAGCAACGAACGGGAGGGCAGGGGCTACGAGCAGTACTTC; cdr3_aa: CASNEREGRGYEQYF
j_call: TRBJ2-3; v_call: TRBV6-2/TRBV6-3; d_call: TRBD2; clone_size: .; cdr3_nt: TGTGCCAGCAGTCGGGAAATCTCCGGGACTAGCGACAATACGCAGTATTTT; cdr3_aa: CASSREISGTSDNTQYF
j_call: TRBJ2-2; v_call: TRBV19; d_call: .; clone_size: .; cdr3_nt: TGTGCCAGTATTGCGGGACCCATAATCACCGGGGAGCTGTTTTTT; cdr3_aa: CASIAGPIITGELFF
j_call: TRBJ2-3; v_call: TRBV18; d_call: .; clone_size: .; cdr3_nt: TGTGCCAGCTCACCATCCGGTTTGAGCACAGATACGCAGTATTTT; cdr3_aa: CASSPSGLSTDTQYF
j_call: TRBJ1-5; v_call: TRBV19; d_call: .; clone_size: few; cdr3_nt: TGTGCCAGTAGTATCGGGGGATTTTATAGCAATCAGCCCCAGCATTTT; cdr3_aa: CASSIGGFYSNQPQHF
j_call: TRBJ1-1; v_call: TRBV9; d_call: .; clone_size: .; cdr3_nt: TGTGCCAGCAGCGGGCGAGGCAGCAGTAACACTGAAGCTTTCTTT; cdr3_aa: CASSGRGSSNTEAFF
j_call: TRBJ1-1; v_call: TRBV25-1; d_call: .; clone_size: .; cdr3_nt: TGTGCCAGCAGTGAATGGCACACTGAAGCTTTCTTT; cdr3_aa: CASSEWHTEAFF
j_call: TRBJ2-7; v_call: TRBV6-5; d_call: .; clone_size: once; cdr3_nt: TGTGCCAGTGGGATAAGTGACAGCGTCTACGAGCAGTACTTC; cdr3_aa: CASGISDSVYEQYF
j_call: TRBJ2-7; v_call: TRBV4-1; d_call: .; clone_size: .; cdr3_nt: TGCGCCAGCAGCCAAGATGTCAGGGGGGCGGGAGGCCGCTACGAGCAGTACTTC; cdr3_aa: CASSQDVRGAGGRYEQYF
j_call: TRBJ2-7; v_call: TRBV6-2/TRBV6-3; d_call: TRBD2; clone_size: .; cdr3_nt: TGTGCCAGCAGTTACGGGGCTAGCGGGATAAATACCCTTCCTGAGCAGTACTTC; cdr3_aa: CASSYGASGINTLPEQYF
j_call: TRBJ2-2; v_call: TRBV5-5; d_call: .; clone_size: .; cdr3_nt: TGTGCCAGCAGCGCCACCTGGACAGTTTTCGCGAACACCGGGGAGCTGTTTTTT; cdr3_aa: CASSATWTVFANTGELFF
j_call: TRBJ2-2; v_call: TRBV4-1; d_call: .; clone_size: .; cdr3_nt: TGCGCCAGCAGCCAAGACACCGGCAGGGCGAACACCGGGGAGCTGTTTTTT; cdr3_aa: CASSQDTGRANTGELFF
j_call: TRBJ2-5; v_call: TRBV12-3/TRBV12-4; d_call: .; clone_size: .; cdr3_nt: TGTGCCAGCAGTTTAGGACTGCAAGAGACCCAGTACTTC; cdr3_aa: CASSLGLQETQYF
j_call: TRBJ1-2; v_call: TRBV12-5; d_call: .; clone_size: .; cdr3_nt: TGTGCTAGTGGTTTCCCCGGGATAGGGTCGATCTATGGCTACACCTTC; cdr3_aa: CASGFPGIGSIYGYTF
j_call: TRBJ1-1; v_call: TRBV18; d_call: TRBD1; clone_size: few; cdr3_nt: TGTGCCAGCTCACCGGACAGGGTTGCCTGGGGCTTT; cdr3_aa: CASSPDRVAWGF
j_call: TRBJ2-7; v_call: TRBV20-1; d_call: TRBD2; clone_size: .; cdr3_nt: TGCAGTGCTAGTCTCGGGAGGGTCTACGAGCAGTACTTC; cdr3_aa: CSASLGRVYEQYF
j_call: TRBJ2-7; v_call: TRBV29-1; d_call: .; clone_size: .; cdr3_nt: TGCAGCGTTGAGCTGGGGCCTCTCGAGCAGTACTTC; cdr3_aa: CSVELGPLEQYF
j_call: TRBJ1-4; v_call: TRBV7-9; d_call: .; clone_size: .; cdr3_nt: TGTGCCAGCAGCCCAGCGGGGGGCAGATCTAATGAAAAACTGTTTTTT; cdr3_aa: CASSPAGGRSNEKLFF
j_call: TRBJ2-1; v_call: TRBV9; d_call: TRBD2; clone_size: .; cdr3_nt: TGTGCCAGCAACGCGGGAGATCCTTACAATGAGCAGTTCTTC; cdr3_aa: CASNAGDPYNEQFF
j_call: TRBJ1-4; v_call: TRBV11-3; d_call: .; clone_size: .; cdr3_nt: TGTGCCAGCAGCTTATCGGTCGTGGAAAAACTGTTTTTT; cdr3_aa: CASSLSVVEKLFF
j_call: TRBJ1-1; v_call: TRBV12-3/TRBV12-4; d_call: .; clone_size: .; cdr3_nt: TGTGCCAGCTGCGCATTGAACACTGAAGCTTTCTTT; cdr3_aa: CASCALNTEAFF
j_call: TRBJ2-3; v_call: TRBV29-1; d_call: TRBD1; clone_size: .; cdr3_nt: TGCAGCGTTGTGGGACAGGGGGCGGGCACAGATACGCAGTATTTT; cdr3_aa: CSVVGQGAGTDTQYF
j_call: TRBJ1-5; v_call: TRBV24-1; d_call: .; clone_size: .; cdr3_nt: TGTGCCACCAGTGAAACAGGGAATCAGCCCCAGCATTTT; cdr3_aa: CATSETGNQPQHF
j_call: TRBJ2-7; v_call: TRBV3-1/TRBV3-2; d_call: TRBD2; clone_size: once; cdr3_nt: TGTGCCAGCCGCCCGGGGCTAGCGGGGACCTACGAGCAGTACTTC; cdr3_aa: CASRPGLAGTYEQYF
j_call: TRBJ2-5; v_call: TRBV5-1; d_call: TRBD2; clone_size: .; cdr3_nt: TGCGCCAGCAGCTTGTCTAGCGGGAGAGAGACCCAGTACTTC; cdr3_aa: CASSLSSGRETQYF
j_call: TRBJ1-3; v_call: TRBV5-8; d_call: .; clone_size: once; cdr3_nt: TGTGCCAGCAGCAAAGGAGTCTCGTCGACCTCTGGAAACACCATATATTTT; cdr3_aa: CASSKGVSSTSGNTIYF
j_call: TRBJ2-3; v_call: TRBV6-2/TRBV6-3; d_call: .; clone_size: .; cdr3_nt: TGTGCCAGCAGTCCAGGACAGTGGCCCACAGATACGCAGTATTTT; cdr3_aa: CASSPGQWPTDTQYF
j_call: TRBJ1-5; v_call: TRBV30; d_call: .; clone_size: .; cdr3_nt: TGTGCCTGTTCCAGGGGTGATAAGCCCCAGCATTTT; cdr3_aa: CACSRGDKPQHF